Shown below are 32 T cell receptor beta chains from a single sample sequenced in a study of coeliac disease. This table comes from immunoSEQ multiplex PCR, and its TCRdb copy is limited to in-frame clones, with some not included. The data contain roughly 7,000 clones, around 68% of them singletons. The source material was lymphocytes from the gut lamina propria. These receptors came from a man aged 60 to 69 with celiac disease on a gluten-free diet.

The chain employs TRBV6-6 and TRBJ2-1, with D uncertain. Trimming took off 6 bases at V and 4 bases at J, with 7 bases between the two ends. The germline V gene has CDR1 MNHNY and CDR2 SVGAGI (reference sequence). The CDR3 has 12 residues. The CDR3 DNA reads TGTGCCAGCAGCGACGGGTACAATGAGCAGTTCTTC. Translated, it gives CASSDGYNEQFF.

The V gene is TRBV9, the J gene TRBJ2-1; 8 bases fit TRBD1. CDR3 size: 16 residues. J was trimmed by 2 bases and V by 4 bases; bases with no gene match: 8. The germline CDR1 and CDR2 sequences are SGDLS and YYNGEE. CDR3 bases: TGTGCCAGCAGCCCCGTGGGGACAGGTACCTACAATGAGCAGTTCTTC. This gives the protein CASSPVGTGTYNEQFF.

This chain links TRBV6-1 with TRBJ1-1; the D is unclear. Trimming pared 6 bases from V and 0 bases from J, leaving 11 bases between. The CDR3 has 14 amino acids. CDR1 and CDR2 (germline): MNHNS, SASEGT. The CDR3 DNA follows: TGTGCCAGCAGCTACCGGGATATGAACACTGAAGCTTTCTTT. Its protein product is CASSYRDMNTEAFF.

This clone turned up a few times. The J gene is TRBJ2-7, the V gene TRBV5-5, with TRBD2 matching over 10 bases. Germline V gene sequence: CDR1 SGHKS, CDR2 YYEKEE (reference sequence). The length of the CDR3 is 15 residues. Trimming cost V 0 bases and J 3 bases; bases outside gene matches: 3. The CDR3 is CASSLAASGGYEQYF. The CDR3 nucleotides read TGTGCCAGCAGCTTGGCGGCTAGCGGGGGCTACGAGCAGTACTTC.

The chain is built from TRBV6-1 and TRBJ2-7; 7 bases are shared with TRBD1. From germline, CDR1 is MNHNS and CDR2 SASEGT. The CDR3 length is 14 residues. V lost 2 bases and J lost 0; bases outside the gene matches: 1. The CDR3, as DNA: TGTGCCAGCAGTGAATCAGGGGGCTCCTACGAGCAGTACTTC. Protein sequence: CASSESGGSYEQYF.

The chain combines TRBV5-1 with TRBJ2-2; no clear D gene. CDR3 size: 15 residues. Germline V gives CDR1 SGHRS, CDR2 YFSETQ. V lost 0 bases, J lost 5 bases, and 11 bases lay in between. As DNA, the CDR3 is TGCGCCAGCAGCTTGGGTCAGTCACCTACCGGGGAGCTGTTTTTT. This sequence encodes CASSLGQSPTGELFF. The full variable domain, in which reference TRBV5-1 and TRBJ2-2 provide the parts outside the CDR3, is KAGVTQTPRYLIKTRGQQVTLSCSPISGHRSVSWYQQTPGQGLQFLFEYFSETQRNKGNFPGRFSGRQFSNSRSEMNVSTLELGDSALYLCASSLGQSPTGELFFGEGSRLTVL.

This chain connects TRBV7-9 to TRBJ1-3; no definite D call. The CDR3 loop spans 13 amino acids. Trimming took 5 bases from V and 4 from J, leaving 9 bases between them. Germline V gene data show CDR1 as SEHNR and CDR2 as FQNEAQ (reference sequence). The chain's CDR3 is CASSLRRGNTIYF. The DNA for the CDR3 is TGTGCCAGCAGCCTCCGCAGGGGAAACACCATATATTTT.

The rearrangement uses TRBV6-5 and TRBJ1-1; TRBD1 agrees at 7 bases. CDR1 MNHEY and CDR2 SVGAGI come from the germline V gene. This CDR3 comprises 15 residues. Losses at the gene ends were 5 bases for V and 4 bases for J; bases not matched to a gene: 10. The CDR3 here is CASSINPGGGTEAFF. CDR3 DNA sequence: TGTGCCAGCAGTATCAACCCAGGGGGTGGCACTGAAGCTTTCTTT.

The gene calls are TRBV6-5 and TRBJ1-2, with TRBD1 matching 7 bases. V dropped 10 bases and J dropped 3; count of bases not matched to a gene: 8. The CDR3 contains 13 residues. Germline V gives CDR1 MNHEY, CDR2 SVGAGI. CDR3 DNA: TGTGCCACATCGGGACAGCCGGACTATGGCTACACCTTC. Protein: CATSGQPDYGYTF.

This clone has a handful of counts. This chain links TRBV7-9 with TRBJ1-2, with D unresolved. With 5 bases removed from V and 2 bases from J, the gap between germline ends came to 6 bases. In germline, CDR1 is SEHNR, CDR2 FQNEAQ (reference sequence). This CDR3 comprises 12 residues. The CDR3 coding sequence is TGTGCCAGCAGCCGCGGAAACTATGGCTACACCTTC. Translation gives CASSRGNYGYTF. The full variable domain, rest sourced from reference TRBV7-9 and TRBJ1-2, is DTGVSQNPRHKITKRGQNVTFRCDPISEHNRLYWYRQTLGQGPEFLTYFQNEAQLEKSRLLSDRFSAERPKGSFSTLEIQRTEQGDSAMYLCASSRGNYGYTFGSGTRLTVV.

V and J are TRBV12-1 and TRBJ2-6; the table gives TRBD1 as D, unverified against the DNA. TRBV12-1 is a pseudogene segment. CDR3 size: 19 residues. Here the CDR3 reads CASSPGRVIGQSRANVLTF. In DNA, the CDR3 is TGTGCCAGCAGCCCTGGACGTGTAATAGGACAAAGTCGGGCCAACGTCCTGACTTTC.

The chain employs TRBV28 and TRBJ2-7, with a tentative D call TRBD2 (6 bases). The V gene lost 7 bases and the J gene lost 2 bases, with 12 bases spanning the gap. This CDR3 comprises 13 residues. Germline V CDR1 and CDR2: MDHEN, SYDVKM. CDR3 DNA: TGTGCCAGCACGGGGGAAATCCCCTACGAGCAGTACTTC. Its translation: CASTGEIPYEQYF.

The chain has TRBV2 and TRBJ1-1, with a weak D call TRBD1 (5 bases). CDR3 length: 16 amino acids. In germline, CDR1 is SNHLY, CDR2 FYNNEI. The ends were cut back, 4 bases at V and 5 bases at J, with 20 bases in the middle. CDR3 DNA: TGTGCCAGCAGTGTTACCGGAGGACGGGGGTCGACTGAAGCTTTCTTT. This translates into CASSVTGGRGSTEAFF.

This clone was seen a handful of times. The DNA of the CDR3 is TGCGCCAGCCTCCGAGGAGGCCTATATTCACCCCTCCACTTT. The encoded protein is CASLRGGLYSPLHF. The V gene is TRBV23-1, the J gene TRBJ1-6; D is unresolved. TRBV23-1 is treated as an ORF (open reading frame) with a function not yet certain. Trimming removed 8 bases from V and 8 bases from J, with 16 bases in between. This CDR3 spans 14 amino acids.

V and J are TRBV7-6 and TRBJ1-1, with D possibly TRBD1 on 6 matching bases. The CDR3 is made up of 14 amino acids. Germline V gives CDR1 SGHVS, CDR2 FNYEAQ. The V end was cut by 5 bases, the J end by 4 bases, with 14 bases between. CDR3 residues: CASSPIRGSTEAFF. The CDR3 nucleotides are TGTGCCAGCAGCCCGATCAGGGGTTCCACTGAAGCTTTCTTT.

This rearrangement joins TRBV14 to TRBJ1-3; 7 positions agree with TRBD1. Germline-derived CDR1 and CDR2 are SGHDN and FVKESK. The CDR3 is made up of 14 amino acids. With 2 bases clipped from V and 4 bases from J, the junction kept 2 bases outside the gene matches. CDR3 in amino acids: CASSQTTGGNTIYF. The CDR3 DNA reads TGTGCCAGCAGCCAAACGACAGGGGGAAACACCATATATTTT.

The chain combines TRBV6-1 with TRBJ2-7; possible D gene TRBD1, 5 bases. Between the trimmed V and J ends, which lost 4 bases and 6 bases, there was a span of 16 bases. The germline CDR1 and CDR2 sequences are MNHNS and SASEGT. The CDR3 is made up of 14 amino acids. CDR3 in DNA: TGTGCCAGCAGTGTTCCCCCAAACAGGCGCGAGCAGTACTTC. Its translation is CASSVPPNRREQYF.

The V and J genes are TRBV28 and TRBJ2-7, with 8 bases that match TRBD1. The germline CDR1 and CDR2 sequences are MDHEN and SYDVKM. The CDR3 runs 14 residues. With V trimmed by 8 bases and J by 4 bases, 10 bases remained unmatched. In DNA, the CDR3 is TGTGCCAGCTCCACCCCCGGGACAGGTTACGAGCAGTACTTC. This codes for CASSTPGTGYEQYF.

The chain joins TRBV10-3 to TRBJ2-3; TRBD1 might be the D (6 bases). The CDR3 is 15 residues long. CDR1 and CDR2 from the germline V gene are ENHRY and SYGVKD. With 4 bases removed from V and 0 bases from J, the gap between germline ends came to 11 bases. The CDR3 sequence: CAISVGTTSTDTQYF. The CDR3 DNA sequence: TGTGCCATCAGTGTCGGGACAACAAGCACAGATACGCAGTATTTT.

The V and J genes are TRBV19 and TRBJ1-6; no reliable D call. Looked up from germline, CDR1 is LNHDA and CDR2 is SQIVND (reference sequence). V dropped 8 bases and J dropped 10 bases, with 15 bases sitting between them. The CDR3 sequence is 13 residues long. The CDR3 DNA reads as TGTGCCAGTGGCCAGACTGGTCTCTCACCCCTCCACTTT. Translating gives CASGQTGLSPLHF.

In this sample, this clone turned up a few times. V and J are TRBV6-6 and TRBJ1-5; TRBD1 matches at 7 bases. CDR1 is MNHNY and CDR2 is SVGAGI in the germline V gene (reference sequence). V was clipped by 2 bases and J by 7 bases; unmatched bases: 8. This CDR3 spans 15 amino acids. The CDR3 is CASSYRSTGTQPQHF. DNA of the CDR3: TGTGCCAGCAGTTACAGGTCGACAGGGACCCAGCCCCAGCATTTT.

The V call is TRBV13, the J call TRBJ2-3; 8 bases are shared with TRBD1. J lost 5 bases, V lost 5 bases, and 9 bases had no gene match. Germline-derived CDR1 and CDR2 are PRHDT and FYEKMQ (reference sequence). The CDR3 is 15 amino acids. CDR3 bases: TGTGCCAGCAGCATAAGACAGGGGTCGGGAGATACGCAGTATTTT. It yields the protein CASSIRQGSGDTQYF.

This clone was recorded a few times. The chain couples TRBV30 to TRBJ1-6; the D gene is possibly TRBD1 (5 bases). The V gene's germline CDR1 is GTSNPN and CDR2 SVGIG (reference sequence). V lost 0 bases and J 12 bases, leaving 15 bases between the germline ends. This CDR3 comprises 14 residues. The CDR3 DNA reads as TGTGCCTGGAGTGTACAGGCCGGTTCAGGACCCCTCCACTTT. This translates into CAWSVQAGSGPLHF.

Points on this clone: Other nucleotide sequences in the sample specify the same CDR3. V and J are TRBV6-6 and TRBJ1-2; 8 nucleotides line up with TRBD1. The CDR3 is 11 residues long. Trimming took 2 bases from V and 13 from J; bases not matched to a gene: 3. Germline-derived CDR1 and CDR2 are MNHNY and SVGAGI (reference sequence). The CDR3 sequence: CASSYGDRPTF. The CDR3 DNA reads TGTGCCAGCAGTTACGGGGACAGGCCCACCTTC.

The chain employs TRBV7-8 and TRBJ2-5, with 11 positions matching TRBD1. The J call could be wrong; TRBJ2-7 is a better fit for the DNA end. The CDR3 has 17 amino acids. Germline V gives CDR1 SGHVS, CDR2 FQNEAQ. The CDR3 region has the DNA TGTGCCAGCAGCTTAGCGGAGGGGACAGGGGGTTCCTACGAGCAGTACTTC. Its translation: CASSLAEGTGGSYEQYF.

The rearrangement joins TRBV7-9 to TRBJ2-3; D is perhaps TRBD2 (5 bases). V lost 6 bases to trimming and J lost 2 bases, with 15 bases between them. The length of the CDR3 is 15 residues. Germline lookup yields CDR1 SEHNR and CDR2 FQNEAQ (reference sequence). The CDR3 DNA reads TGTGCCAGCAGTCCATGGGGAGAAGACACAGATACGCAGTATTTT. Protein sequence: CASSPWGEDTDTQYF.

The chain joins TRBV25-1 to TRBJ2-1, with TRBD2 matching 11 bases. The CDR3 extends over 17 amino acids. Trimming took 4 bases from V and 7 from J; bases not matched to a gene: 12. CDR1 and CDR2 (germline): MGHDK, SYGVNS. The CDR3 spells CASSVASGGLPLNEQFF. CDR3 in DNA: TGTGCCAGCAGTGTCGCTAGCGGGGGGCTTCCTTTGAATGAGCAGTTCTTC. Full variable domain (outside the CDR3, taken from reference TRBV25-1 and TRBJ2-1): EADIYQTPRYLVIGTGKKITLECSQTMGHDKMYWYQQDPGMELHLIHYSYGVNSTEKGDLSSESTVSRIRTEHFPLTLESARPSHTSQYLCASSVASGGLPLNEQFFGPGTRLTVL.

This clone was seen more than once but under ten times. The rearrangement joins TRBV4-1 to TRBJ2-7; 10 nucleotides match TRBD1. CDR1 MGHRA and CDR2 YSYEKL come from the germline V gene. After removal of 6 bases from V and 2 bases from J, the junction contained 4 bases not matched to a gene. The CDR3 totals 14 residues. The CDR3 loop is CASSRGQGAYEQYF. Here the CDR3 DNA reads TGCGCCAGCAGTCGCGGACAGGGGGCCTACGAGCAGTACTTC.

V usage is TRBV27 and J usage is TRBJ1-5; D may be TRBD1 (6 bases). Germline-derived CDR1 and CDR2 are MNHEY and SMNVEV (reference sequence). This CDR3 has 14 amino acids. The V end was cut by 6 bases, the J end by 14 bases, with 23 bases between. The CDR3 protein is CASSRRGGEGGEHF. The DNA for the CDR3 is TGTGCCAGCAGCCGAAGGGGGGGCGAGGGGGGGGAGCATTTT.

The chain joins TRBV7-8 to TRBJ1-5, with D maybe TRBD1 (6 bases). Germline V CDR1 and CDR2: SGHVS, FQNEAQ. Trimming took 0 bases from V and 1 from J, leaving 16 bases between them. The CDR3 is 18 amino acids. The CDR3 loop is CASSLAGTSGGSNQPQHF. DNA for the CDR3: TGTGCCAGCAGCTTAGCCGGGACCTCTGGGGGCAGCAATCAGCCCCAGCATTTT.

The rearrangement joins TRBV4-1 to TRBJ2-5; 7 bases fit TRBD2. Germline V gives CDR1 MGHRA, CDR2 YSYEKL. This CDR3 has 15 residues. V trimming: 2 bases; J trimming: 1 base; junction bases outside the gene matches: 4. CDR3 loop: CASSQMGGIQETQYF. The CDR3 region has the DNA TGCGCCAGCAGCCAAATGGGGGGGATCCAAGAGACCCAGTACTTC.

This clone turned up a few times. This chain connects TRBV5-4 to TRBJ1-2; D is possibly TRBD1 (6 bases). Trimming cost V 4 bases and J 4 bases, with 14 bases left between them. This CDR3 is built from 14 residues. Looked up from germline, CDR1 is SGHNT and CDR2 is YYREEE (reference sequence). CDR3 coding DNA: TGTGCCAGCAGCCCCGGGGGGCGCCCCTATGGCTACACCTTC. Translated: CASSPGGRPYGYTF.